Shown below are 6 T cell receptor beta chains from a single sample sequenced in a study of blood T cells in healthy people across ages. Next came a second PCR, run for roughly 6 to 11 cycles, which used a sample-barcoded 5' primer along with a J-beta primer mix. TCRdb re-derived calls from the 5' RACE reads in MiXCR, one entry per CDR3 protein. In the table there are approximately 820,000 distinct CDR3 sequences, approximately 44% of which are singletons. The sample comprised blood. The receptors shown here come from a man in his sixties in good health.

The chain employs TRBV20-1 and TRBJ2-1, with TRBD1 matching 9 bases. Losses at the gene ends were 3 bases for V and 8 bases for J; bases not matched to a gene: 5. This CDR3 has 13 residues. Germline V CDR1 and CDR2: DFQATT, SNEGSKA (reference sequence). CDR3: CSARTGGTDEQFF. The CDR3 DNA sequence: TGCAGTGCTAGGACAGGGGGTACGGATGAGCAGTTCTTC.

This clonotype came up a few times. This chain joins TRBV24-1 and TRBJ2-1; D might be TRBD2 (6 bases). The CDR3 consists of 16 residues. Germline CDR1 KGHDR, CDR2 SFDVKD. Between the trimmed V and J ends, which lost 4 bases and 7 bases, there was a span of 19 bases. The CDR3 DNA follows: TGTGCCACCAGTGACCCTACTCTGACTGGGGGGAATGAGCAGTTCTTC. It is translated as CATSDPTLTGGNEQFF.

The chain links TRBV7-9 to TRBJ2-2; no clear D. Germline CDR1 reads SEHNR; CDR2 reads FQNEAQ (reference sequence). V was clipped by 10 bases and J by 4 bases, with 10 bases between them. The CDR3 is made up of 12 amino acids. CDR3 sequence (DNA): TGTGCCACCGCCGTGGGCACCGGGGAGCTGTTTTTT. Its translation is CATAVGTGELFF. Combining the CDR3 with reference TRBV7-9 and TRBJ2-2 gives the whole variable domain DTGVSQNPRHKITKRGQNVTFRCDPISEHNRLYWYRQTLGQGPEFLTYFQNEAQLEKSRLLSDRFSAERPKGSFSTLEIQRTEQGDSAMYLCATAVGTGELFFGEGSRLTVL.

The chain couples TRBV7-8 to TRBJ2-7; D gene unclear. Per germline, CDR1 SGHVS and CDR2 FQNEAQ. Trimming took 4 bases from V and 1 from J, leaving 17 bases between them. The CDR3 consists of 16 residues. The chain's CDR3 is CASSSKDPHPSYEQYF. CDR3 DNA: TGTGCCAGCAGCTCTAAGGACCCTCACCCATCCTACGAGCAGTACTTC.

The chain couples TRBV20-1 to TRBJ2-2; D remains ambiguous. Trimming shortened V by 0 bases and J by 0 bases, and 8 bases separated the two germline ends. The CDR3 totals 15 residues. The germline CDR1 and CDR2 sequences are DFQATT and SNEGSKA (reference sequence). The CDR3 sequence: CSARERTANTGELFF. The CDR3 DNA sequence: TGCAGTGCTAGAGAGAGGACGGCGAACACCGGGGAGCTGTTTTTT.

CDR3 nucleotides: TGCAGTTCGGGGGGGGTCGTAGGCACAGATACGCAGTATTTT. This translates into CSSGGVVGTDTQYF. The chain carries TRBV29-1 and TRBJ2-3, with 8 bases aligning to TRBD2. This CDR3 spans 14 amino acids. Germline V gene sequence: CDR1 SQVTM, CDR2 ANQGSEA.